The present entry profiles one TCR beta chain with its context. The CDR3 covers 15 residues. V dropped 4 bases and J dropped 3; count of bases not matched to a gene: 4. Germline V gene data show CDR1 as MDHEN and CDR2 as SYDVKM. This sample is part of a study of T cell responses to AZD1222 COVID-19 vaccine. Study at large: Second-dose recipients at about 4 or about 12 weeks were treated as one pooled group.

Libraries were prepared by immunoSEQ multiplex PCR; TCRdb keeps only in-frame clonotypes and omits some of them. The table has around 130,000 clones, 93% seen once. The sample was peripheral blood, taken on day 0 of AZD1222 vaccination. The chain couples TRBV28 to TRBJ1-4, with 8 bases matching TRBD1. The receptor comes from an adult in good health. The CDR3 region is CASSWPTGANEKLFF. The CDR3, as DNA: TGTGCCAGCAGTTGGCCGACAGGGGCTAATGAAAAACTGTTTTTT.